These T cell receptor beta chains were read from a single sample in a study of T cell responses to AZD1222 COVID-19 vaccine. Method: immunoSEQ multiplex PCR; TCRdb's copy keeps in-frame clones and lacks some. In the table there are 250,000 to 300,000 clones, around 93% of which are singletons. The specimen was peripheral blood, collected 28 days after the second AZD1222 dose. These TCRs come from an adult who received the AZD1222 COVID-19 vaccine. The conserved cysteine and the conserved F or W are not part of the CDR3 here.

len: 13
j_gene: TRBJ2-5
v_gene: TRBV28
CDR3aa: ASTSQRGGRETQY

len: 15
j_gene: TRBJ2-7
v_gene: TRBV10-3
CDR3aa: ATFGDRGRGDNYEQY

len: 9
j_gene: TRBJ2-7
v_gene: TRBV28
CDR3aa: ASSLFYEQY

len: 11
j_gene: TRBJ2-5
v_gene: TRBV5-6
CDR3aa: ASSRDRVETQY

len: 15
j_gene: TRBJ2-1
v_gene: TRBV12-5
CDR3aa: ASGILPGQGGYNEQF

len: 9
j_gene: TRBJ1-2
v_gene: TRBV28
CDR3aa: ASSSNYGYT

len: 11
j_gene: TRBJ2-3
v_gene: TRBV4-3
CDR3aa: ASSQDRRDTQY

len: 15
j_gene: TRBJ1-1
v_gene: TRBV28
CDR3aa: ASSLLGSYGLGTEAF

len: 14
j_gene: TRBJ2-1
v_gene: TRBV19
CDR3aa: ASRQRSRGGYNEQF

len: 14
j_gene: TRBJ2-1
v_gene: TRBV5-1
CDR3aa: ASSFEGGLRYNEQF

len: 18
j_gene: TRBJ2-1
v_gene: TRBV2
CDR3aa: ASPRSNNGRPLSSYNEQF